These 30 T cell receptor beta chains were sequenced from one sample in a study of blood T cell repertoires in COVID-19. Assay: immunoSEQ multiplex PCR; the TCRdb copy retains only in-frame clones and omits some. In the table there are some 320,000 clones, 90% of which are singletons. Sequencing used PBMCs or T cells enriched from blood (not recorded which). These receptor sequences come from a man between 60 and 70 years old who had recovered from COVID-19.

The chain is built from TRBV4-2 and TRBJ2-2, with D possibly TRBD2 on 6 matching bases. Trimming took off 4 bases at V and 0 bases at J, with 9 bases between the two ends. The germline V gene has CDR1 LGHNA and CDR2 YNFKEQ. The length of the CDR3 is 15 residues. The CDR3 reads CASSPASANTGELFF. Here the CDR3 DNA reads TGTGCCAGCAGCCCGGCTAGCGCGAACACCGGGGAGCTGTTTTTT.

CDR3 nucleotide sequence: TGTGCCAGTAGTATCGACCAGGGCTCCTACAATGAGCAGTTCTTC. Protein sequence: CASSIDQGSYNEQFF. V usage is TRBV19 and J usage is TRBJ2-1; maybe TRBD1 (5 bases). CDR1 LNHDA and CDR2 SQIVND come from the germline V gene (reference sequence). The CDR3 spans 15 residues. V gave up 3 bases and J gave up 0 bases, with 9 bases separating them.

V is TRBV27 and J is TRBJ2-7; 9 nucleotides match TRBD1. The V and J ends lost 5 bases and 6 bases, in that order; junction bases with no gene match: 8. Germline-derived CDR1 and CDR2 are MNHEY and SMNVEV (reference sequence). The CDR3 is 14 residues long. CDR3 loop: CASSPGQGVSEQYF. The CDR3 DNA reads TGTGCCAGCAGTCCGGGACAGGGAGTATCCGAGCAGTACTTC.

Note on this clone: Other DNA sequences in the same sample also yield this CDR3. The genes are TRBV7-2 and TRBJ1-2; weak D call: TRBD1 (5 bases). The CDR3 has 14 amino acids. The ends were cut back, 1 base at V and 7 bases at J, with 13 bases in the middle. Germline values: CDR1 SGHTA, CDR2 FQGNSA. CDR3 loop: CASSLERQGGGYTF. CDR3 nucleotides: TGTGCCAGCAGCTTAGAGAGGCAGGGAGGTGGCTACACCTTC.

The chain combines TRBV27 with TRBJ1-3; no reliable D call. From germline, CDR1 is MNHEY and CDR2 SMNVEV (reference sequence). V was pared by 0 bases and J by 0 bases, with 12 bases between. This CDR3 has 17 residues. CDR3 nucleotides: TGTGCCAGCAGTTTATCGTTGGAGGCGAGCTCTGGAAACACCATATATTTT. Translating it yields CASSLSLEASSGNTIYF.

The rearrangement uses TRBV7-9 and TRBJ2-3, with a possible D match to TRBD2 (6 bases). The ends were cut back, 5 bases at V and 0 bases at J, with 15 bases in the middle. From germline, CDR1 is SEHNR and CDR2 FQNEAQ (reference sequence). This CDR3 is built from 16 residues. The CDR3, as DNA: TGTGCCAGCAGCACGTCCAGCGGGCGTAGCACAGATACGCAGTATTTT. It translates to CASSTSSGRSTDTQYF.

V is TRBV10-3 and J is TRBJ2-5, with 7 positions matching TRBD2. V lost 2 bases and J lost 2; bases outside the gene matches: 5. Germline lookup yields CDR1 ENHRY and CDR2 SYGVKD. This CDR3 is 15 amino acids long. CDR3 protein: CAISEVASGQETQYF. The CDR3 DNA reads TGTGCCATCAGTGAGGTGGCTAGCGGTCAAGAGACCCAGTACTTC.

CDR3 nucleotides: TGTGCCAGCAGCCAAGACAGATCTAGCGTTAGTACAGATACGCAGTATTTT. Translating gives CASSQDRSSVSTDTQYF. The rearrangement links TRBV3-1 (or the pseudogene TRBV3-2) to TRBJ2-3; D possibly corresponds to TRBD2 (6 bases). V lost 0 bases and J 3 bases, leaving 16 bases between the germline ends. The CDR3 has 17 amino acids. The germline V gene has CDR1 LGHDT and CDR2 YNNKEL (reference sequence).

This chain joins TRBV5-1 and TRBJ1-3; 7 bases are shared with TRBD1. Trimming removed 4 bases from V and 4 bases from J; junction bases left unmatched: 5. The germline V gene encodes CDR1 SGHRS and CDR2 YFSETQ. The CDR3 length is 14 residues. CDR3 residues: CASSAGTAGNTIYF. CDR3 sequence (DNA): TGCGCCAGCAGCGCCGGGACAGCCGGAAACACCATATATTTT.

V is TRBV9 and J is TRBJ1-1, with D possibly being TRBD1 (5 bases). Germline lookup yields CDR1 SGDLS and CDR2 YYNGEE. This CDR3 region has 15 residues. Trimming took off 3 bases at V and 5 bases at J, with 17 bases between the two ends. CDR3 nucleotides: TGTGCCAGCAGCGCACGTATCGGAGGGGCGACTGAAGCTTTCTTT. This codes for CASSARIGGATEAFF.

The chain links TRBV19 to TRBJ2-1; D perhaps matches TRBD2 (7 bases). Trimming took 5 bases from V and 8 from J, leaving 25 bases between them. Germline-derived CDR1 and CDR2 are LNHDA and SQIVND (reference sequence). The CDR3 is made up of 17 amino acids. The CDR3 DNA is TGTGCCAGTAGTTGGGACGGGCGGGGGCCTAATACCCATGAGCAGTTCTTC. Its protein product is CASSWDGRGPNTHEQFF. Using reference TRBV19 and TRBJ2-1 for the parts outside the CDR3, the full variable domain is DGGITQSPKYLFRKEGQNVTLSCEQNLNHDAMYWYRQDPGQGLRLIYYSQIVNDFQKGDIAEGYSVSREKKESFPLTVTSAQKNPTAFYLCASSWDGRGPNTHEQFFGPGTRLTVL.

The V call is TRBV5-8, the J call TRBJ1-2; 7 bases agree with TRBD1. The germline gives CDR1 SGHTS, CDR2 YDEGEE. The CDR3 extends over 15 amino acids. Losses at the gene ends were 0 bases for V and 0 bases for J; bases not matched to a gene: 2. CDR3 coding DNA: TGTGCCAGCAGCTTGGCGGGACAGCCTAACTATGGCTACACCTTC. This gives the protein CASSLAGQPNYGYTF.

The CDR3 reads CASRQGRYGYTF. In DNA, the CDR3 is TGTGCCAGTCGACAGGGGCGTTATGGCTACACCTTC. V is TRBV3-1 (or the pseudogene TRBV3-2) and J is TRBJ1-2; 8 bases are shared with TRBD1. The germline CDR1 and CDR2 sequences are LGHDT and YNNKEL (reference sequence). The CDR3 is 12 amino acids. V trimming: 9 bases; J trimming: 5 bases; junction bases outside the gene matches: 5.

This clone was seen only once. This chain connects TRBV27 to TRBJ1-6; D unresolved. The CDR3 extends over 13 amino acids. The V gene's germline CDR1 is MNHEY and CDR2 SMNVEV (reference sequence). V was clipped by 6 bases and J by 6 bases, with 9 bases between them. The CDR3 is CASRTEPNSPLHF. The CDR3 coding sequence is TGTGCCAGCAGGACGGAGCCTAATTCACCCCTCCACTTT.

The chain couples TRBV19 to TRBJ2-1; possibly TRBD2 for D (5 bases). The CDR3 extends over 18 amino acids. Germline loops: CDR1 LNHDA, CDR2 SQIVND (reference sequence). With 6 bases removed from V and 2 bases from J, the gap between germline ends came to 23 bases. The CDR3 DNA sequence: TGTGCCAGTAGAGGTTTGGGGAGTGGGGTAGCCGCCTACAATGAGCAGTTCTTC. Amino acids: CASRGLGSGVAAYNEQFF.

This clone was observed once. V gene TRBV4-2 combines with J gene TRBJ1-1; TRBD1 matches at 8 bases. The length of the CDR3 is 15 residues. The germline V gene encodes CDR1 LGHNA and CDR2 YNFKEQ. Trimming at V came to 0 bases and at J to 6 bases, leaving 6 bases not matched to a gene. The CDR3 bases are TGTGCCAGCAGCCAAGAGCAGGGGGCGAAGGCTGAAGCTTTCTTT. It yields the protein CASSQEQGAKAEAFF.

V gene TRBV5-1 combines with J gene TRBJ2-1; D may be TRBD1 (6 bases). CDR1 and CDR2 from the germline V gene are SGHRS and YFSETQ. This CDR3 region has 16 residues. Deletions cut 2 bases from V and 9 bases from J, with 21 bases between. Written as DNA, the CDR3 is TGCGCCAGCAGCTTCGGGACACGAGGCCCCGCGGGTGAGCAGTTCTTC. Translating it yields CASSFGTRGPAGEQFF. Full variable domain (remainder filled in from reference TRBV5-1 and TRBJ2-1): KAGVTQTPRYLIKTRGQQVTLSCSPISGHRSVSWYQQTPGQGLQFLFEYFSETQRNKGNFPGRFSGRQFSNSRSEMNVSTLELGDSALYLCASSFGTRGPAGEQFFGPGTRLTVL.

This clone turned up a few times. This rearrangement joins TRBV25-1 to TRBJ1-1; D remains ambiguous. The germline V gene encodes CDR1 MGHDK and CDR2 SYGVNS. The V gene lost 3 bases and the J gene lost 2 bases, with 10 bases spanning the gap. The CDR3 runs 14 residues. For the CDR3, the DNA is TGTGCCAGCAGTGATCCCAGGAAAAACACTGAAGCTTTCTTT. Its translation is CASSDPRKNTEAFF.

The genes are TRBV11-3 and TRBJ2-2; maybe TRBD2 (6 bases). Per germline, CDR1 SGHNT and CDR2 YENEEA. The length of the CDR3 is 15 residues. V lost 7 bases and J lost 2, with 14 bases in between. CDR3 in DNA: TGTGCCAGCAAGGTTGCGGGATCTAACACCGGGGAGCTGTTTTTT. Translation gives CASKVAGSNTGELFF.

The rearrangement joins TRBV11-2 to TRBJ1-4; 11 nucleotides align to TRBD1. The CDR3 runs 16 residues. Trimming removed 5 bases from V and 4 bases from J; junction bases left unmatched: 6. The germline CDR1 and CDR2 sequences are SGHAT and FQNNGV. CDR3 loop: CASSPGQGVNNEKLFF. CDR3 coding DNA: TGTGCCAGCAGCCCGGGACAGGGGGTTAATAATGAAAAACTGTTTTTT.

This rearrangement joins TRBV7-3 to TRBJ1-1; 9 nucleotides agree with TRBD1. The germline CDR1 and CDR2 sequences are SGHTA and FQGTGA. The CDR3 totals 16 residues. Germline trimming cut 1 base from V and 0 bases from J; bases unmatched to any gene: 3. CDR3 protein: CASSLSGTGMNTEAFF. The CDR3 DNA reads as TGTGCCAGCAGCTTAAGCGGGACAGGGATGAACACTGAAGCTTTCTTT.

The CDR3 loop reads CASSQDRFGTDLYGYTF. The CDR3 coding sequence is TGTGCCAGCAGCCAAGATCGGTTTGGGACAGACCTCTATGGCTACACCTTC. The rearrangement uses TRBV14 and TRBJ1-2; 7 nucleotides align to TRBD1. The V gene end was trimmed by 0 bases and the J gene end by 4 bases; junction bases not matched to a gene: 11. Germline V gene lookup returns CDR1 SGHDN and CDR2 FVKESK. The CDR3 covers 17 residues.

The chain links TRBV4-3 to TRBJ1-1, with 8 bases that match TRBD1. Germline CDR1 LGHNA, CDR2 YSLEER. This CDR3 contains 14 residues. J lost 4 bases, V lost 3 bases, and 4 bases had no gene match. CDR3 region: CASSQKTGVTEAFF. CDR3 DNA sequence: TGCGCCAGCAGCCAGAAGACAGGGGTCACTGAAGCTTTCTTT.

CDR3 region: CASSPSGTSGNTIYF. For the CDR3, the DNA is TGCGCCAGCAGCCCGTCCGGGACTTCTGGAAACACCATATATTTT. The chain carries TRBV5-1 and TRBJ1-3; tentatively, D is TRBD1 (5 bases). V gave up 4 bases and J gave up 1 base, with 12 bases separating them. Germline assignment: CDR1 SGHRS and CDR2 YFSETQ. The CDR3 has 15 amino acids. Filled out from reference TRBV5-1 and TRBJ1-3, the complete variable domain reads KAGVTQTPRYLIKTRGQQVTLSCSPISGHRSVSWYQQTPGQGLQFLFEYFSETQRNKGNFPGRFSGRQFSNSRSEMNVSTLELGDSALYLCASSPSGTSGNTIYFGEGSWLTVV.

This clone was recorded only once. The genes are TRBV5-1 and TRBJ2-5, with 13 bases lining up with TRBD2. The CDR3 is 16 residues long. After removal of 4 bases from V and 5 bases from J, the junction contained 8 bases not matched to a gene. Germline V lookup: CDR1 SGHRS, CDR2 YFSETQ. CDR3 loop: CASSGTGTSGTETQYF. The DNA for the CDR3 is TGCGCCAGCAGCGGAACCGGGACTAGCGGGACGGAGACCCAGTACTTC.

This chain links TRBV4-1 with TRBJ2-1; possible D gene TRBD2, 7 bases. The CDR3 has 16 amino acids. The germline CDR1 and CDR2 sequences are MGHRA and YSYEKL. V was trimmed by 1 base and J by 6 bases, leaving 16 bases between them. The CDR3 coding sequence is TGCGCCAGCAGCCAAGTGCTCGGGGGGCCCGGCAATGAGCAGTTCTTC. It specifies CASSQVLGGPGNEQFF.

To note about this clone: Within the sample, other DNA sequences also encode this same CDR3. V gene TRBV7-8 combines with J gene TRBJ1-5; unclear D gene. The CDR3 extends over 13 amino acids. Trimming cost V 5 bases and J 4 bases, with 9 bases left between them. Germline V gene data show CDR1 as SGHVS and CDR2 as FQNEAQ. As DNA, the CDR3 is TGTGCCAGCAGCCTGGGGAGGAATCAGCCCCAGCATTTT. Translated, it gives CASSLGRNQPQHF.

This chain uses TRBV5-1 with TRBJ2-3; 14 bases map to TRBD2. V lost 3 bases, J lost 0 bases, and 6 bases stayed unmatched. The CDR3 loop spans 18 amino acids. Germline V CDR1 and CDR2: SGHRS, YFSETQ. In nucleotides, the CDR3 is TGCGCCAGCAGCTGGGGACTAGCGGGGGAGGGAAGCACAGATACGCAGTATTTT. Translation gives CASSWGLAGEGSTDTQYF.

Turning to this clone: The junction differs from germline at one of its ends, possibly a read error. This rearrangement joins TRBV11-2 to TRBJ2-2, with 14 nucleotides matching TRBD2. There are 15 residues in the CDR3. CDR1 is SGHAT, CDR2 FQNNGV, per germline. The CDR3 DNA follows: TGTGCCAGCAGCCAGACTAGCGGGAGGGCCGGAGAGCTGTTTTTT. Its translation: CASSQTSGRAGELFF.

The gene calls are TRBV3-1 (or the pseudogene TRBV3-2) and TRBJ1-2; D is unclear. V lost 4 bases to trimming and J lost 8 bases, with 14 bases between them. CDR3 size: 13 residues. CDR1 is LGHDT and CDR2 is YNNKEL in the germline V gene (reference sequence). CDR3 sequence reads: CASSLGRVHGYTF. The DNA of the CDR3 is TGTGCCAGCAGCCTTGGTCGGGTCCACGGCTACACCTTC.